The count of the clone carrying this TCR beta chain is one. These data belong to a study of blood T cell repertoires in COVID-19. The CDR3 extends over 13 amino acids. Trimming took 6 bases from V and 6 from J, leaving 15 bases between them. CDR1 is MNHNY, CDR2 SVGAGI, per germline (reference sequence). TCRdb's table, derived via immunoSEQ multiplex PCR, lists solely in-frame clones and lacks some. Altogether approximately 500,000 clones are present, 85% to 90% being singletons, with the ten largest covering under 8.5%. The chain combines TRBV6-6 with TRBJ2-7; weak D call: TRBD1 (5 bases). The specimen sequenced was peripheral blood. This TCR came from a woman aged 45 to 65 with COVID-19, enrolled during active disease. The CDR3: CASRWISGFEQYF. The CDR3 nucleotides are TGTGCCAGCAGGTGGATCTCAGGGTTCGAGCAGTACTTC.